These 22 T cell receptor beta chains share one sample of origin, sequenced in a study of blood T cell repertoires in COVID-19. Generated by immunoSEQ multiplex PCR, the TCRdb table keeps only in-frame clones and is missing some. Among 350,000 to 450,000 clones, about 88% were seen once, and the ten largest hold roughly 1.5%. Sequencing input: peripheral blood. All receptors derive from a woman in her thirties or forties with COVID-19, enrolled during active disease.

The V and J genes are TRBV5-6 and TRBJ1-2; possible D gene TRBD1, 6 bases. This CDR3 contains 15 residues. Trimming removed 4 bases at V and 1 base at J, with 14 bases between. Germline CDR1 is SGHDT and CDR2 is YYEEEE. The CDR3 DNA sequence: TGTGCCAGCAGCATCGGACAGCTCCTTAACTATGGCTACACCTTC. Translating gives CASSIGQLLNYGYTF. The entire variable domain, with the rest obtained from reference TRBV5-6 and TRBJ1-2, is as follows: DAGVTQSPTHLIKTRGQQVTLRCSPKSGHDTVSWYQQALGQGPQFIFQYYEEEERQRGNFPDRFSGHQFPNYSSELNVNALLLGDSALYLCASSIGQLLNYGYTFGSGTRLTVV.

This clone was recorded once. This rearrangement joins TRBV2 to TRBJ2-7, with a possible D match to TRBD2 (6 bases). V lost 2 bases, J lost 4 bases, and 15 bases lay in between. CDR1 is SNHLY, CDR2 FYNNEI, per germline. This CDR3 contains 15 residues. CDR3 protein: CASSERASRGYEQYF. DNA for the CDR3: TGTGCCAGCAGTGAACGAGCCTCGCGGGGATACGAGCAGTACTTC.

The V call is TRBV7-9, the J call TRBJ2-1; TRBD1 is a possible D gene (5 bases). V was cut by 1 base and J by 7 bases, with 8 bases left in between. In germline, CDR1 is SEHNR, CDR2 FQNEAQ (reference sequence). The CDR3 sequence is 13 residues long. The DNA of the CDR3 is TGTGCCAGCAGCTTAGAACCAGGGAATGAGCAGTTCTTC. It codes for CASSLEPGNEQFF.

This clone was observed once. V usage is TRBV30 and J usage is TRBJ2-2; 14 bases fit TRBD2. The CDR3 runs 16 residues. V shed 4 bases, J shed 5 bases, and the junction held 6 bases outside the gene matches. Per germline, CDR1 GTSNPN and CDR2 SVGIG (reference sequence). The CDR3, as DNA: TGTGCCTGGAACGGACTAGCGGGAGGTGGGACCGGGGAGCTGTTTTTT. It translates to CAWNGLAGGGTGELFF.

The rearrangement joins TRBV13 to TRBJ1-4; no firm D call. The CDR3 length is 15 residues. Trimming took 2 bases from V and 8 from J, leaving 15 bases between them. In germline, CDR1 is PRHDT, CDR2 FYEKMQ (reference sequence). The CDR3 protein is CASSLLTEPREKLFF. In DNA, the CDR3 is TGTGCCAGCAGCTTATTGACGGAACCGCGGGAAAAACTGTTTTTT. Full variable domain (missing parts from reference TRBV13 and TRBJ1-4): AAGVIQSPRHLIKEKRETATLKCYPIPRHDTVYWYQQGPGQDPQFLISFYEKMQSDKGSIPDRFSAQQFSDYHSELNMSSLELGDSALYFCASSLLTEPREKLFFGSGTQLSVL.

The V gene is TRBV27, the J gene TRBJ2-7, with a possible D match to TRBD1 (7 bases). Germline V gene lookup returns CDR1 MNHEY and CDR2 SMNVEV (reference sequence). Trimming cost V 8 bases and J 2 bases, with 13 bases left between them. There are 13 residues in the CDR3. CDR3 sequence (DNA): TGTGCCAGCGGAGGGGGCCCAGCCTACGAGCAGTACTTC. It is translated as CASGGGPAYEQYF.

J is TRBJ2-7 and V is TRBV6-6; the D is unclear. V dropped 4 bases and J dropped 4 bases, with 8 bases sitting between them. The CDR3 extends over 12 amino acids. Germline lookup yields CDR1 MNHNY and CDR2 SVGAGI (reference sequence). CDR3 DNA sequence: TGTGCCAGCAGTTCCGACTTGTACGAGCAGTACTTC. Protein sequence: CASSSDLYEQYF.

The chain has TRBV30 and TRBJ1-3, with a possible D match to TRBD1 (5 bases). Looked up from germline, CDR1 is GTSNPN and CDR2 is SVGIG (reference sequence). The CDR3 consists of 13 residues. V was pared by 8 bases and J by 2 bases, with 13 bases between. The CDR3 coding sequence is TGTGCCGGGCCTGGGGCGGCTGGAAACACCATATATTTT. The encoded protein is CAGPGAAGNTIYF.

The chain links TRBV27 to TRBJ1-2; 7 bases map to TRBD1. With 2 bases clipped from V and 5 bases from J, the junction kept 5 bases outside the gene matches. The V gene's germline CDR1 is MNHEY and CDR2 SMNVEV (reference sequence). The CDR3 extends over 14 amino acids. The CDR3 nucleotides are TGTGCCAGCAGTTTAGTAGGGGGCGGATATGGCTACACCTTC. This codes for CASSLVGGGYGYTF.

This clone appeared a few times. This rearrangement joins TRBV4-3 to TRBJ2-7; the match to TRBD1 covers 9 bases. CDR3 length: 15 residues. Trimming removed 1 base from V and 1 base from J; junction bases left unmatched: 2. Germline-derived CDR1 and CDR2 are LGHNA and YSLEER. CDR3: CASSQGTGESYEQYF. The CDR3 DNA is TGCGCCAGCAGCCAAGGGACAGGGGAGTCCTACGAGCAGTACTTC.

The genes are TRBV28 and TRBJ1-5; 11 bases map to TRBD1. The CDR3 loop spans 15 amino acids. Germline V gene data show CDR1 as MDHEN and CDR2 as SYDVKM. Trimming cost V 10 bases and J 1 base; bases outside gene matches: 6. In DNA, the CDR3 is TGTGCCACCCGGACAGGGGGCCTGAGCAATCAGCCCCAGCATTTT. It encodes CATRTGGLSNQPQHF.

This chain uses TRBV6-6 with TRBJ2-1; 12 bases match TRBD2. The CDR3 covers 17 residues. The V gene's germline CDR1 is MNHNY and CDR2 SVGAGI (reference sequence). The junction had 9 bases not matched to a gene; V was cut back by 5 bases and J by 4 bases. The CDR3 is CASSPRGLAGGYNEQFF. The DNA for the CDR3 is TGTGCCAGCAGTCCAAGGGGCCTAGCGGGAGGGTACAATGAGCAGTTCTTC.

The rearrangement links TRBV7-6 to TRBJ2-2; the match to TRBD1 covers 10 bases. The CDR3 extends over 18 amino acids. Germline-derived CDR1 and CDR2 are SGHVS and FNYEAQ. After removal of 5 bases from V and 7 bases from J, the junction contained 16 bases not matched to a gene. The CDR3 loop is CASSPWDRGGRLGGELFF. CDR3 sequence (DNA): TGTGCCAGCAGCCCCTGGGACAGGGGAGGAAGGTTGGGCGGGGAGCTGTTTTTT.

The genes are TRBV7-3 and TRBJ2-1; no clear D gene. The CDR3 contains 13 residues. V gave up 1 base and J gave up 9 bases, with 10 bases separating them. The germline V gene has CDR1 SGHTA and CDR2 FQGTGA. Here the CDR3 DNA reads TGTGCCAGCAGCTTAAACGTATGGAGTGAGCAGTTCTTC. Amino acids: CASSLNVWSEQFF.

This chain connects TRBV5-1 to TRBJ2-5, with D maybe TRBD1 (6 bases). V was clipped by 0 bases and J by 4 bases, with 13 bases between them. From germline, CDR1 is SGHRS and CDR2 YFSETQ. The CDR3 totals 15 residues. The CDR3 reads CASSLVTGSAETQYF. CDR3 DNA: TGCGCCAGCAGCTTGGTGACAGGATCAGCAGAGACCCAGTACTTC.

The gene calls are TRBV29-1 and TRBJ1-5, with D perhaps TRBD1 (5 bases). Trimming cost V 5 bases and J 7 bases, with 15 bases left between them. The germline V gene has CDR1 SQVTM and CDR2 ANQGSEA. The CDR3 is 13 residues long. The CDR3 sequence: CSVSKGLEQPQHF. The DNA for the CDR3 is TGCAGCGTTTCGAAGGGGTTGGAGCAGCCCCAGCATTTT.

This clone was seen a single time. The chain has TRBV19 and TRBJ1-1; TRBD1 aligns across 8 bases. Per the germline V gene, CDR1 is LNHDA and CDR2 is SQIVND (reference sequence). After removal of 3 bases from V and 11 bases from J, the junction contained 14 bases not matched to a gene. This CDR3 contains 15 residues. CDR3 DNA: TGTGCCAGTAGTATCTCGCCAGGGGGCAATTTCCGTGCTTTCTTT. This codes for CASSISPGGNFRAFF.

This chain uses TRBV19 with TRBJ2-3; TRBD1 agrees at 8 bases. V gave up 6 bases and J gave up 2 bases; unmatched junction bases: 4. CDR1 is LNHDA and CDR2 is SQIVND in the germline V gene (reference sequence). CDR3 size: 14 residues. The DNA for the CDR3 is TGTGCCAGTAGGAACAGGGGGGCCACAGATACGCAGTATTTT. Translating it yields CASRNRGATDTQYF.

This clone showed up just once. The chain carries TRBV19 and TRBJ1-6; 8 bases are shared with TRBD1. This CDR3 comprises 13 residues. Per the germline V gene, CDR1 is LNHDA and CDR2 is SQIVND (reference sequence). The V segment lost 11 bases and the J segment 11 bases; nucleotides outside the gene matches: 11. CDR3 sequence: CAGNSGGATPLHF. As DNA, the CDR3 is TGTGCCGGAAATTCAGGGGGCGCGACACCCCTCCACTTT.

The chain is built from TRBV4-3 and TRBJ1-5, with 7 bases aligning to TRBD1. V lost 0 bases, J lost 6 bases, and 8 bases stayed unmatched. This CDR3 has 16 residues. Germline CDR1 is LGHNA and CDR2 is YSLEER. CDR3 protein: CASSQDLRQGGQPQHF. In nucleotides, the CDR3 is TGCGCCAGCAGCCAAGATCTTCGGCAGGGGGGTCAGCCCCAGCATTTT.

There are a few counts of this clone. V and J are TRBV6-2 or TRBV6-3 and TRBJ2-3; 9 nucleotides line up with TRBD2. The CDR3 is 14 amino acids. V lost 3 bases and J lost 4; bases outside the gene matches: 2. The germline gives CDR1 MNHEY, CDR2 SVGEGT. The CDR3 region has the DNA TGTGCCAGCAGTTATGGCGGGGGGGCAGATACGCAGTATTTT. It encodes CASSYGGGADTQYF.

The chain combines TRBV7-9 with TRBJ1-2; 9 nucleotides align to TRBD1. Germline trimming cut 6 bases from V and 4 bases from J; bases unmatched to any gene: 15. The CDR3 is made up of 17 amino acids. Germline lookup yields CDR1 SEHNR and CDR2 FQNEAQ (reference sequence). The CDR3 region is CASSSSPTGGIPYGYTF. The CDR3 DNA sequence: TGTGCCAGCAGTTCCTCTCCTACAGGGGGCATCCCCTATGGCTACACCTTC.